In its sample, the clone carrying this T cell receptor beta chain was seen a few times. The second PCR ran about 6 to 11 cycles with a sample-barcoded 5' primer and J-beta primers. A single record per CDR3 protein comes from TCRdb applying MiXCR to the 5' RACE reads. The sample has some 920,000 distinct CDR3 sequences, roughly half seen once. The data were taken from a study of blood T cells in healthy people across ages. Trimming stripped 3 bases from V and 7 bases from J, with 12 bases between. Germline lookup yields CDR1 SGHAT and CDR2 FQDESV (reference sequence). The CDR3 runs to 14 residues. This receptor was identified in a woman between 55 and 75 years old in good health. The sequenced sample was blood. The chain combines TRBV11-1 with TRBJ1-4; D unresolved. The CDR3 DNA is TGTGCCAGCAGCTTCGCCGGCCTTGGTGAAAAACTGTTTTTT. Encoded protein: CASSFAGLGEKLFF. The whole variable domain, filled in from reference TRBV11-1 and TRBJ1-4, reads EAEVAQSPRYKITEKSQAVAFWCDPISGHATLYWYRQILGQGPELLVQFQDESVVDDSQLPKDRFSAERLKGVDSTLKIQPAELGDSAMYLCASSFAGLGEKLFFGSGTQLSVL.